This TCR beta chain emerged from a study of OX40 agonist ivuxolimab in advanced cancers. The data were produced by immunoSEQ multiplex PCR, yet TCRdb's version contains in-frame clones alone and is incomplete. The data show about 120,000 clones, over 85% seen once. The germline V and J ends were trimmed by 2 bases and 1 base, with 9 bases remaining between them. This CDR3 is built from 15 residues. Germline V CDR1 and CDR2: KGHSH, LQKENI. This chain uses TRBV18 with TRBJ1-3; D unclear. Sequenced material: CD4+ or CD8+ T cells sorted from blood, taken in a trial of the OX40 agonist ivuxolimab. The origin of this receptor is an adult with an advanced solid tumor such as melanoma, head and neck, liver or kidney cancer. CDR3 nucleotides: TGTGCCAGCTCACCATTCTACCTATCTGGAAACACCATATATTTT. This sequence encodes CASSPFYLSGNTIYF.